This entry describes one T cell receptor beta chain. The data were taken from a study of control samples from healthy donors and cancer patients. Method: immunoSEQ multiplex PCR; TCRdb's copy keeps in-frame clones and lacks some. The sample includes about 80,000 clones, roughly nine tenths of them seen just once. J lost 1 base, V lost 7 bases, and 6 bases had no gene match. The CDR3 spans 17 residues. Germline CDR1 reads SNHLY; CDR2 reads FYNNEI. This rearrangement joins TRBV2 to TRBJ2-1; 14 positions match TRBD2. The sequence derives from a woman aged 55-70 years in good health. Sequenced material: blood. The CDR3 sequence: CASNGTSGSGSYNEQFF. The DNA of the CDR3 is TGTGCCAGCAATGGGACTAGCGGGAGTGGGTCCTACAATGAGCAGTTCTTC.